These 22 T cell receptor beta chains were sequenced from one sample in a study of T cells in Graves' hyperthyroidism and ophthalmopathy. RNA transcripts served as the template for amplifying TCR beta CDR3 regions. HTBI primers were used for first-round RT-PCR of the TCR CDR3. TCRdb re-analysed the multiplex PCR reads in MiXCR, keeping a single row per CDR3 protein. The data contain some 600,000 distinct CDR3 sequences, over 11% of them singletons. What was sequenced was blood. These receptors were taken from a young woman with Graves' hyperthyroidism that later progressed to Graves' ophthalmopathy.

This clonotype appeared many times. The chain uses TRBV15 and TRBJ2-7, with 8 bases that match TRBD1. Germline loops: CDR1 LNHNV, CDR2 YYDKDF (reference sequence). The V gene end was trimmed by 1 base and the J gene end by 3 bases; junction bases not matched to a gene: 2. The CDR3 has 14 amino acids. The CDR3 DNA is TGTGCCACCAGCAGAGCAGGACAGGGCTACGAGCAGTACTTC. This translates into CATSRAGQGYEQYF.

This rearrangement joins TRBV6-1 to TRBJ1-5; no firm D call. CDR3 length: 19 residues. Germline CDR1 and CDR2: MNHNS and SASEGT. V lost 5 bases and J 5 bases, leaving 28 bases between the germline ends. The CDR3 nucleotides read TGTGCCAGCAGTCCCCTTGGCGGGCGAGGGCGTAATATTTATCAGCCCCAGCATTTT. Amino acid sequence: CASSPLGGRGRNIYQPQHF.

Only a few counts were recorded for this clonotype. The CDR3 loop reads CASRSLGTGELFF. As DNA, the CDR3 is TGTGCCAGCCGGTCTTTGGGGACCGGGGAGCTGTTTTTT. The chain uses TRBV11-3 and TRBJ2-2; no clear D. Germline CDR1 SGHNT, CDR2 YENEEA. Trimming took 8 bases from V and 5 from J, leaving 12 bases between them. CDR3 length: 13 residues.

This clonotype was seen a handful of times. Possible read error: a much larger clone is one base away. This chain links TRBV12-3 or TRBV12-4 with TRBJ2-3, with D possibly being TRBD2 (6 bases). CDR3 size: 13 residues. As DNA, the CDR3 is TGTGCCAGCAGGCCGACTGGGACTGATACGCAGTGTTTT. This codes for CASRPTGTDTQCF.

The chain has TRBV18 and TRBJ2-5; 12 nucleotides align to TRBD2. The CDR3 length is 16 residues. CDR1 and CDR2 from the germline V gene are KGHSH and LQKENI. Trimming at V came to 3 bases and at J to 4 bases, leaving 6 bases not matched to a gene. CDR3 in DNA: TGTGCCAGCTCACCTCGACTAGCGGGAGCACCAGAGACCCAGTACTTC. Its translation is CASSPRLAGAPETQYF.

This clonotype was recorded at least ten times. The chain is built from TRBV7-2 and TRBJ1-1, with 8 bases matching TRBD1. V was pared by 6 bases and J by 1 base, with 7 bases of the junction left unmatched. The CDR3 has 15 amino acids. Germline V gives CDR1 SGHTA, CDR2 FQGNSA. CDR3 DNA sequence: TGTGCCAGCAGTTCTCGGACAGGGCAGAACACTGAAGCTTTCTTT. It translates to CASSSRTGQNTEAFF.

CDR3 DNA sequence: TGTGCCAGTAGTATAGGTACCGGGACAGGGTTGACCGGGGAGCTGTTTTTT. This codes for CASSIGTGTGLTGELFF. The V call is TRBV19, the J call TRBJ2-2; 9 bases are shared with TRBD1. The CDR3 is made up of 17 amino acids. The germline V gene encodes CDR1 LNHDA and CDR2 SQIVND (reference sequence). The V and J ends lost 1 base and 5 bases, in that order; junction bases with no gene match: 8.

This chain joins TRBV12-3 or TRBV12-4 and TRBJ2-1; the D is unclear. The CDR3 is made up of 11 amino acids. Trimming took 7 bases from V and 8 from J, leaving 9 bases between them. In DNA, the CDR3 is TGTGCCAGCACCCTCTTCGATGAGCAGTTCTTC. Protein product: CASTLFDEQFF.

DNA for the CDR3: TGTGCCAGCAGCTTAGAGGCGGGACGAGGAATCGAGCAGTACTTC. Protein product: CASSLEAGRGIEQYF. The genes are TRBV7-6 and TRBJ2-7; the D gene is possibly TRBD2 (6 bases). Germline CDR1 SGHVS, CDR2 FNYEAQ. The CDR3 sequence is 15 residues long. V was trimmed by 1 base and J by 6 bases, leaving 16 bases between them.

This clonotype was seen at least ten times. The J gene is TRBJ2-7, the V gene TRBV3-1; D call uncertain. Germline loops: CDR1 LGHDT, CDR2 YNNKEL (reference sequence). There are 14 residues in the CDR3. The germline V and J ends were trimmed by 7 bases and 5 bases, with 18 bases remaining between them. CDR3 region: CASTGHVIGDEQYF. CDR3 nucleotide sequence: TGTGCCAGCACCGGTCACGTAATAGGAGACGAGCAGTACTTC.

This clonotype was found many times. The rearrangement uses TRBV6-2 or TRBV6-3 and TRBJ2-3, with a possible D match to TRBD1 (6 bases). The CDR3 consists of 16 residues. CDR1 and CDR2 from the germline V gene are MNHEY and SVGEGT. V dropped 6 bases and J dropped 0 bases, with 16 bases sitting between them. The CDR3 spells CASRPLRGTSTDTQYF. The CDR3 DNA follows: TGTGCCAGCAGACCCCTCAGGGGTACTAGCACAGATACGCAGTATTTT.

This clonotype was counted at least ten times. This CDR3 is CASSYPGTSGGHSYNEQFF. The CDR3 DNA reads TGTGCCAGCAGTTACCCTGGGACTAGCGGAGGCCACTCCTACAATGAGCAGTTCTTC. This chain links TRBV6-5 with TRBJ2-1, with 11 bases aligning to TRBD2. Trimming at V came to 2 bases and at J to 0 bases, leaving 9 bases not matched to a gene. This CDR3 is 19 amino acids long. Germline V gives CDR1 MNHEY, CDR2 SVGAGI.

The V call is TRBV6-1, the J call TRBJ1-2, with D tentatively TRBD1 (6 bases). Trimming removed 6 bases at V and 8 bases at J, with 16 bases between. Germline V CDR1 and CDR2: MNHNS, SASEGT. The CDR3 is 13 residues long. The CDR3 coding sequence is TGTGCCAGCAGCCCCCGTGAGGGGGTAGGCTACACCTTC. Protein product: CASSPREGVGYTF.

Ten or more counts support this clonotype. This chain links TRBV28 with TRBJ2-2, with 12 bases aligning to TRBD1. Trimming took 10 bases from V and 0 from J; bases not matched to a gene: 18. Germline CDR1 is MDHEN and CDR2 is SYDVKM. The CDR3 extends over 20 amino acids. The DNA of the CDR3 is TGTGCCACACGGGGACAGGGGGCGCAAGCTTTTGAATCGAACACCGGGGAGCTGTTTTTT. Protein sequence: CATRGQGAQAFESNTGELFF.

The chain has TRBV19 and TRBJ1-5; D unclear. Germline CDR1 and CDR2: LNHDA and SQIVND (reference sequence). V was clipped by 4 bases and J by 9 bases, with 7 bases between them. The CDR3 loop spans 11 amino acids. As DNA, the CDR3 is TGTGCCAGTAGTAACCTAGCGCCCCAGCATTTT. Protein sequence: CASSNLAPQHF.

This clonotype showed up many times. The rearrangement links TRBV11-2 to TRBJ1-2; no clear D. V was pared by 0 bases and J by 5 bases, with 10 bases between. Germline V gives CDR1 SGHAT, CDR2 FQNNGV. CDR3 length equals 14 residues. In nucleotides, the CDR3 is TGTGCCAGCAGCTTAGATCTTGGTGTGTATGGCTACACCTTC. Residues: CASSLDLGVYGYTF.

In the case of this clonotype: A read error is possible here, since a much larger clone lies one base away. The CDR3 does not close with the conserved phenylalanine or tryptophan, likely indicating a read error. The chain joins TRBV6-1 to TRBJ1-2, with D uncertain. V was shortened by 3 bases and J by 0 bases, with 2 bases between the two germline ends. This CDR3 is built from 12 residues. Looked up from germline, CDR1 is MNHNS and CDR2 is SASEGT. The DNA of the CDR3 is TGTGCCAGCAGTGACACTAACTATGGCTACACCCTC. It translates to CASSDTNYGYTL.

This clonotype was found many times. The V call is TRBV14, the J call TRBJ2-5; possibly TRBD1 or TRBD2 for D (5 bases each). CDR3 size: 15 residues. V lost 4 bases and J 5 bases, leaving 17 bases between the germline ends. CDR1 SGHDN and CDR2 FVKESK come from the germline V gene. The CDR3 nucleotides are TGTGCCAGCAGCCCTGGGACCAACCTTCCGGAGACCCAGTACTTC. It encodes CASSPGTNLPETQYF. The whole variable domain, remainder taken from reference TRBV14 and TRBJ2-5, is EAGVTQFPSHSVIEKGQTVTLRCDPISGHDNLYWYRRVMGKEIKFLLHFVKESKQDESGMPNNRFLAERTGGTYSTLKVQPAELEDSGVYFCASSPGTNLPETQYFGPGTRLLVL.

This clonotype was recorded at least ten times. This rearrangement joins TRBV27 to TRBJ2-2; the match to TRBD1 covers 10 bases. CDR1 is MNHEY, CDR2 SMNVEV, per germline (reference sequence). The CDR3 has 16 amino acids. J gave up 6 bases and V 2 bases, and 6 bases lay outside the gene matches. Here the CDR3 reads CASSLVPGQGPGELFF. The CDR3 region has the DNA TGTGCCAGCAGTTTAGTCCCGGGACAGGGGCCCGGGGAGCTGTTTTTT.

This clonotype was picked up a small number of times. The chain links TRBV27 to TRBJ2-7; TRBD2 agrees at 7 bases. Germline V lookup: CDR1 MNHEY, CDR2 SMNVEV (reference sequence). CDR3 length: 15 amino acids. V was clipped by 5 bases and J by 0 bases; unmatched bases: 7. This CDR3 reads CASSRILAVSYEQYF. CDR3 in DNA: TGTGCCAGCAGTCGGATTCTAGCGGTCTCCTACGAGCAGTACTTC.

This clonotype has ten or more counts. This chain connects TRBV30 to TRBJ2-3, with D perhaps TRBD1 (5 bases). Trimming removed 1 base from V and 1 base from J, with 9 bases in between. The CDR3 covers 14 residues. Germline-derived CDR1 and CDR2 are GTSNPN and SVGIG (reference sequence). CDR3 amino acids: CAWSAQDGTDTQYF. DNA of the CDR3: TGTGCCTGGAGTGCACAGGACGGCACAGATACGCAGTATTTT.

This clonotype has ten or more counts. The gene calls are TRBV6-1 and TRBJ1-3, with D hard to call. Trimming removed 6 bases from V and 9 bases from J, with 24 bases in between. The CDR3 contains 16 residues. The germline V gene encodes CDR1 MNHNS and CDR2 SASEGT. The DNA for the CDR3 is TGTGCCAGCAGACAAAACGAGGACGTACGGACGACCACCATATATTTT. Translating gives CASRQNEDVRTTTIYF.